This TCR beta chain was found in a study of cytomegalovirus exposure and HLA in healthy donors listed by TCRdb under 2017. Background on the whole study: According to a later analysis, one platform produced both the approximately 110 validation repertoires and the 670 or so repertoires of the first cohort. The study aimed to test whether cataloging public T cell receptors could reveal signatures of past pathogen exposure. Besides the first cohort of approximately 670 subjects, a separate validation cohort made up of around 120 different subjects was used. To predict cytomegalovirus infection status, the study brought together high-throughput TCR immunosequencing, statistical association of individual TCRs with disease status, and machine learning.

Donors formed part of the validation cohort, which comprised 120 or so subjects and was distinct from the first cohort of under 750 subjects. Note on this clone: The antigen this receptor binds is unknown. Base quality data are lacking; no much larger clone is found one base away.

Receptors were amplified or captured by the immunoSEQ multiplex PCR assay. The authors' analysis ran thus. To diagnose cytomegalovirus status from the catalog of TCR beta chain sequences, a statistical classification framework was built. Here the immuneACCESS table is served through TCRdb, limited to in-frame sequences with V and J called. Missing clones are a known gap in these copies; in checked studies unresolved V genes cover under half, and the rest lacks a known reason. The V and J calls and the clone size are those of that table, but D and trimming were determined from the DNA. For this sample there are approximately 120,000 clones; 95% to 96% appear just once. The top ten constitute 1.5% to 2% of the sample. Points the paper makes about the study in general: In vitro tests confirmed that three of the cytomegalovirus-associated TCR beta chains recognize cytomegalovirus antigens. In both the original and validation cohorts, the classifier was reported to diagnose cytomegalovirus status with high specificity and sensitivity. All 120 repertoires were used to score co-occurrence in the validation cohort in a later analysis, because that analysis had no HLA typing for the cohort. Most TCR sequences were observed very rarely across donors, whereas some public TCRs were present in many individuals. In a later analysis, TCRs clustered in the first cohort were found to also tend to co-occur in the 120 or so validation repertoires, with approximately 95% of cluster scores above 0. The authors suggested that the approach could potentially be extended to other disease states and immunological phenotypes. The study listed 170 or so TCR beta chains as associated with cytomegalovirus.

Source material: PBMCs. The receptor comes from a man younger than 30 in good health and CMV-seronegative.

The CDR3 amino acid sequence is: CASSPRTSSGNTIYF. The bases read TGTGCCAGCAGCCCCCGGACAAGCTCTGGAAACACCATATATTTT. The sequence is built from TRBV14 and TRBJ1-3; TRBD1 is perhaps the D gene, given 5 matching bases. V and J are truncated by 4 bases and 0 bases respectively, leaving an intervening sequence of 10 bases. The cysteine opens and the phenylalanine closes a CDR3 of 15 amino acids. Just the 45-base CDR3 DNA is kept, in frame starting at base 1. CDR1 is given as SGHDN and CDR2 as FVKESK, both from the germline V gene.